A selection of T cell receptor beta chains follows, all from one sample in a study of blood T cell repertoires in COVID-19. Generated by immunoSEQ multiplex PCR, the TCRdb table keeps only in-frame clones and is missing some. The sample yields about 99,000 clones, roughly 84% seen once. The source material was peripheral blood. The receptor source for this set is a man in his 70s with active or convalescent COVID-19. CDR3s include the opening cysteine and the closing phenylalanine or tryptophan. D genes are given only for firm matches. Size is omitted from some rows. Given values are once, few, many or a class for expanded clones.

v_call,j_call,cdr3_length,clone_size,d_call,cdr3_nt,cdr3_aa
TRBV2,TRBJ2-7,15,few,TRBD1,TGTGCCAGCAGTCAAACCGGGACAGGGGGCAGAGAGCAGTACTTC,CASSQTGTGGREQYF
TRBV6-5,TRBJ1-1,15,-,TRBD1,TGTGCCAGCAGTCTCTCGGACAGGGGAGACACTGAAGCTTTCTTT,CASSLSDRGDTEAFF
TRBV6-6,TRBJ2-1,15,-,TRBD2,TGTGCCAGCAGTACCACCGGGACTACCTACAATAAGCAGTTCTTC,CASSTTGTTYNKQFF
TRBV5-1,TRBJ1-5,14,few,-,TGCGCCAGCAGCCCGAGGCCGGATGTAAGGCCCCAGCATTTT,CASSPRPDVRPQHF
TRBV7-2,TRBJ1-2,13,few,-,TGTGCCAGCAGCCCCCGACAGGACTATGGCTACACCTTC,CASSPRQDYGYTF
TRBV2,TRBJ2-2,14,-,TRBD1,TGTGCCAGCAGTTTCAGGGGGCCGACCGGGGAGCTGTTTTTT,CASSFRGPTGELFF
TRBV28,TRBJ1-3,14,-,TRBD1,TGTGCCAGCAGGCAGGGGGCAGGTGGAAACACCATATATTTT,CASRQGAGGNTIYF
TRBV7-2,TRBJ2-7,14,-,-,TGTGCCAGCAGCAGGGAGGTGGGTCCCTACGAGCAGTACTTC,CASSREVGPYEQYF
TRBV5-1,TRBJ2-3,16,-,TRBD2,TGCGCCAGCAGCTTGGTAGCGGGGGGCAACACAGATACGCAGTATTTT,CASSLVAGGNTDTQYF
TRBV5-1,TRBJ1-6,16,-,-,TGCGCCAGCAGCTTGAATGGGGGCGCGGTAGACTCACCCCTCCACTTT,CASSLNGGAVDSPLHF
TRBV9,TRBJ1-5,14,-,-,TGTGCCAGCAGCCGGGAGGGGAGCAATCAGCCCCAGCATTTT,CASSREGSNQPQHF
TRBV19,TRBJ1-5,14,few,-,TGTGCCAGTAGGTGGACAGTGAGCAATCAGCCCCAGCATTTT,CASRWTVSNQPQHF
TRBV18,TRBJ1-5,15,-,TRBD1,TGTGCCAGCTCACCGCAAGGACAGGGCAATCAGCCCCAGCATTTT,CASSPQGQGNQPQHF
TRBV18,TRBJ1-1,16,once,-,TGTGCCAGCTCACCCCTACCGGGACACGGGGAGACTGAAGCTTTCTTT,CASSPLPGHGETEAFF
TRBV19,TRBJ1-2,13,-,-,TGTGCCAGTAGTAGTCGACAGTCCTATGGCTACACCTTC,CASSSRQSYGYTF
TRBV6-5,TRBJ1-6,12,-,TRBD1,TGTGCCAGCAGCCAACAGGGGGAACCCCTCCACTTT,CASSQQGEPLHF
TRBV6-2/TRBV6-3,TRBJ1-5,13,-,TRBD1,TGTGCCAGCAGTCGACAGGGGGGTCAGCCCCAGCATTTT,CASSRQGGQPQHF
TRBV24-1,TRBJ2-1,11,once,-,TGTGCCACCAGTGATGACTTCCGGCAGTTCTTC,CATSDDFRQFF
TRBV5-6,TRBJ1-4,16,-,-,TGTGCCAGCAGCAGCACAGGGACTACAACTAATGAAAAACTGTTTTTT,CASSSTGTTTNEKLFF
TRBV28,TRBJ1-1,14,-,-,TGTGCCAGCAGTTCCCCAGGTCAGAACACTGAAGCTTTCTTT,CASSSPGQNTEAFF
TRBV18,TRBJ1-1,14,few,TRBD1,TGTGCCAGCTCGTCTGACCAGGGGGCCACTGAAGCTTTCTTT,CASSSDQGATEAFF
TRBV1,TRBJ2-3,17,-,-,TGCACCAGCAGCCAATCCCGGGACAGACGAGGCACAGATACGCAGTATTTT,CTSSQSRDRRGTDTQYF
TRBV7-2,TRBJ2-1,15,-,-,TGTGCCAGCAGCTTGAAGGGGCCAAATCACAATGAGCAGTTCTTC,CASSLKGPNHNEQFF
TRBV4-3,TRBJ2-3,17,few,TRBD2,TGCGCCAGCAGCCAAGAGAGAGGCAGGCGGGGGGCAGATACGCAGTATTTT,CASSQERGRRGADTQYF
TRBV7-9,TRBJ1-2,13,-,-,TGTGCCAGCAGTATACTGGAGAACTATGGCTACACCTTC,CASSILENYGYTF
TRBV9,TRBJ1-2,13,few,-,TGTGCCAGCAGCGCAGACTATAACTATGGCTACACCTTC,CASSADYNYGYTF
TRBV5-1,TRBJ2-3,15,-,-,TGCGCCAGCAGCTTTGACAGGCTTCGCACAGATACGCAGTATTTT,CASSFDRLRTDTQYF
TRBV20-1,TRBJ2-7,11,-,-,TGCAGTGCTAGGGGTACGGGTGAGCAGTACTTC,CSARGTGEQYF
TRBV5-5,TRBJ2-3,16,-,TRBD2,TGTGCCAGCAGCTCCAACACGGGACTAGCAGGCGATACGCAGTATTTT,CASSSNTGLAGDTQYF
TRBV10-3,TRBJ2-3,15,-,TRBD1,TGTGCCATCAGCCCCTTCGGACAGGGTGAAGATACGCAGTATTTT,CAISPFGQGEDTQYF
TRBV2,TRBJ1-5,13,-,TRBD1,TGTGCCAGCGGGGACAGGGGCAATCAGCCCCAGCATTTT,CASGDRGNQPQHF